These 15 T cell receptor beta chains originate from one sample sequenced in a study of PD-1 blockade in classical Hodgkin lymphoma. Every patient relapsed after autologous stem cell transplantation, and brentuximab vedotin exposure varied. The protocol was immunoSEQ multiplex PCR, while the TCRdb copy is restricted to in-frame clones and leaves out a portion. The sample consists of about 25,000 clones, almost 70% of them appearing once. Sequenced here: peripheral blood mononuclear cells (PBMCs), sampled at baseline. These receptor sequences come from a human donor with classical Hodgkin lymphoma.

The chain joins TRBV15 to TRBJ2-7, with 7 nucleotides matching TRBD1. The V segment lost 5 bases and the J segment 5 bases; nucleotides outside the gene matches: 9. Germline V gene data show CDR1 as LNHNV and CDR2 as YYDKDF (reference sequence). The CDR3 totals 14 residues. In nucleotides, the CDR3 is TGTGCCACCAGCGGATACAGGGGTTCGGACGAGCAGTACTTC. Its protein product is CATSGYRGSDEQYF.

This chain uses TRBV4-3 with TRBJ2-3; no definite D call. This CDR3 region has 15 residues. The V end was cut by 0 bases, the J end by 2 bases, with 9 bases between. Germline CDR1 LGHNA, CDR2 YSLEER. DNA of the CDR3: TGCGCCAGCAGCCAAGAAGGGTCAGACACAGATACGCAGTATTTT. It codes for CASSQEGSDTDTQYF.

The rearrangement joins TRBV4-1 to TRBJ1-1, with TRBD1 as a possible D gene (5 bases). V shed 1 base and J shed 8 bases, with 11 bases lying between them. Per germline, CDR1 MGHRA and CDR2 YSYEKL. This CDR3 region has 13 residues. The CDR3 DNA reads as TGCGCCAGCAGCCAAGGGACAAGGGTAGAAGCTTTCTTT. Protein sequence: CASSQGTRVEAFF.

This clone has more than one count but fewer than ten. This chain joins TRBV10-2 and TRBJ2-6, with TRBD1 matching 10 bases. The J segment lost 10 bases and the V segment lost 2 bases, leaving 5 bases of the junction unmatched. This CDR3 has 15 amino acids. Looked up from germline, CDR1 is WSHSY and CDR2 is SAAADI. CDR3 amino acids: CASSEPGTGVNVLTF. The CDR3 DNA follows: TGCGCCAGCAGTGAGCCCGGGACAGGGGTAAACGTCCTGACTTTC.

This clone appeared a few times. The chain joins TRBV9 to TRBJ2-3, with a weak D call TRBD1 (6 bases). Germline assignment: CDR1 SGDLS and CDR2 YYNGEE. CDR3 length equals 15 residues. V lost 3 bases to trimming and J lost 3 bases, with 14 bases between them. As DNA, the CDR3 is TGTGCCAGCAGCGGAGGCGTAGGGGGTACAGATACGCAGTATTTT. Translated, it gives CASSGGVGGTDTQYF.

This chain links TRBV28 with TRBJ2-7, with a weak D call TRBD1 (6 bases). Trimming pared 5 bases from V and 3 bases from J, leaving 11 bases between. Germline-derived CDR1 and CDR2 are MDHEN and SYDVKM. This CDR3 has 13 amino acids. CDR3 sequence (DNA): TGTGCCAGCAGTCCTCCGGACAGCTACGAGCAGTACTTC. It translates to CASSPPDSYEQYF.

This chain connects TRBV14 to TRBJ1-4; D is uncertain. With 1 base removed from V and 8 bases from J, the gap between germline ends came to 8 bases. The CDR3 extends over 13 amino acids. CDR1 is SGHDN and CDR2 is FVKESK in the germline V gene. CDR3: CASSQVLIEKLFF. DNA for the CDR3: TGTGCCAGCAGCCAAGTATTGATCGAAAAACTGTTTTTT.

V and J are TRBV5-4 and TRBJ1-6; D remains unclear. CDR1 SGHNT and CDR2 YYREEE come from the germline V gene (reference sequence). The CDR3 totals 13 residues. Trimming pared 2 bases from V and 14 bases from J, leaving 14 bases between. Written as DNA, the CDR3 is TGTGCCAGCAGCTTTGAACCTTCCGCCACCCTCCACTTT. This gives the protein CASSFEPSATLHF.

This clone came up a few times. The chain has TRBV10-3 and TRBJ2-5; TRBD2 agrees at 7 bases. CDR3 size: 14 residues. Germline values: CDR1 ENHRY, CDR2 SYGVKD. J lost 7 bases, V lost 4 bases, and 9 bases had no gene match. The CDR3 protein is CAISGSAREGTQYF. Here the CDR3 DNA reads TGTGCCATCAGTGGATCCGCCAGGGAGGGGACCCAGTACTTC.

V and J are TRBV6-1 and TRBJ2-5; D is unresolved. The germline V gene encodes CDR1 MNHNS and CDR2 SASEGT. V was pared by 4 bases and J by 5 bases, with 14 bases between. CDR3 length: 14 amino acids. The DNA of the CDR3 is TGTGCCAGCAGTGTTAGCATCGGTGGGGAGACCCAGTACTTC. Protein sequence: CASSVSIGGETQYF.

This clone has more than one count but fewer than ten. V usage is TRBV2 and J usage is TRBJ2-7; D is uncertain. The CDR3 is 14 residues long. Germline V CDR1 and CDR2: SNHLY, FYNNEI. The V gene lost 5 bases and the J gene lost 0 bases, with 11 bases spanning the gap. The CDR3 DNA follows: TGTGCCAGCAGTCCAACTCTGAGCTCCTACGAGCAGTACTTC. Translated: CASSPTLSSYEQYF.

This chain links TRBV5-4 with TRBJ2-5; D gene ambiguous. CDR3 size: 15 residues. V lost 0 bases and J 1 base, leaving 10 bases between the germline ends. Looked up from germline, CDR1 is SGHNT and CDR2 is YYREEE (reference sequence). The CDR3 sequence: CASSLGEVGQETQYF. CDR3 DNA: TGTGCCAGCAGCTTGGGTGAGGTAGGCCAAGAGACCCAGTACTTC.

This chain connects TRBV10-3 to TRBJ2-3; TRBD1 matches 10 bases. The V segment lost 11 bases and the J segment 6 bases; nucleotides outside the gene matches: 8. Germline loops: CDR1 ENHRY, CDR2 SYGVKD. This CDR3 contains 13 residues. CDR3 bases: TGTGCCGCAGCGGGACAGGGGATGGATACGCAGTATTTT. Its translation is CAAAGQGMDTQYF.

J is TRBJ2-5 and V is TRBV5-4; D tentatively fits TRBD1 or TRBD2 (5 bases each). V was shortened by 4 bases and J by 5 bases, with 12 bases between the two germline ends. The germline CDR1 and CDR2 sequences are SGHNT and YYREEE (reference sequence). This CDR3 is built from 13 residues. The CDR3 DNA is TGTGCCAGCAGCCAGCAGGGCGGGGAGACCCAGTACTTC. Encoded protein: CASSQQGGETQYF.

V is TRBV9 and J is TRBJ1-5; tentatively, D is TRBD1 (5 bases). V was shortened by 9 bases and J by 0 bases, with 19 bases between the two germline ends. The CDR3 totals 16 residues. Germline V gives CDR1 SGDLS, CDR2 YYNGEE. CDR3 in amino acids: CATNLTGYYSNQPQHF. The CDR3 DNA follows: TGTGCCACCAACTTAACAGGTTACTATAGCAATCAGCCCCAGCATTTT.